These 22 T cell receptor beta chains came from one sample sequenced in a study of T-cell reconstitution after alpha-beta-depleted transplantation in children. TCRbeta library construction was performed incorporating unique molecular identifiers. TCRdb reprocessed the PCR reads with MiXCR, giving one entry per CDR3 protein. In the table there are over 200,000 distinct CDR3 sequences, 8% to 10% of which are singletons. Sequences were derived from PBMCs from the stem cell graft donor, sampled from the stem cell graft. These receptors all stem from a human donor who donated a stem cell graft to a child with acute lymphoblastic leukemia.

The rearrangement uses TRBV7-2 and TRBJ1-1; D not certain. The CDR3 has 13 residues. The ends were cut back, 5 bases at V and 3 bases at J, with 10 bases in the middle. The V gene's germline CDR1 is SGHTA and CDR2 FQGNSA. The CDR3 sequence: CASSQNTDTEAFF. Written as DNA, the CDR3 is TGTGCCAGCAGCCAGAACACCGACACTGAAGCTTTCTTT.

This clonotype has a handful of counts. Written as DNA, the CDR3 is TGTGCCAGCAGTTACTATACAGCGGGGACGTACCAAGAGACCCAGTACTTC. Translation gives CASSYYTAGTYQETQYF. The chain carries TRBV6-5 and TRBJ2-5; 7 positions match TRBD2. Trimming cost V 1 base and J 0 bases; bases outside gene matches: 8. CDR1 and CDR2 from the germline V gene are MNHEY and SVGAGI. The length of the CDR3 is 17 residues.

This clonotype was counted ten times or more. The CDR3 nucleotides are TGTGCCAGCAGGCGGACAGGGGATCGGGCGGAGACCCAGTACTTC. Translation: CASRRTGDRAETQYF. The chain employs TRBV7-2 and TRBJ2-5; 9 bases agree with TRBD1. The CDR3 is made up of 15 amino acids. Losses at the gene ends were 6 bases for V and 5 bases for J; bases not matched to a gene: 10. Germline V CDR1 and CDR2: SGHTA, FQGNSA.

On this clonotype: At one end the junction does not follow the germline gene, possibly because of a read error. The rearrangement joins TRBV4-2 to TRBJ2-5, with a weak D call TRBD1 (5 bases). Germline CDR1 reads LGHNA; CDR2 reads YNFKEQ. This CDR3 is built from 14 residues. The DNA for the CDR3 is TGTGCCATCAGCCCAGGGCGAAGGGAAGAGACCCAGTACTTC. This sequence encodes CAISPGRREETQYF.

The chain has TRBV29-1 and TRBJ2-7, with 9 bases matching TRBD1. The germline CDR1 and CDR2 sequences are SQVTM and ANQGSEA. CDR3 size: 15 residues. With V trimmed by 8 bases and J by 0 bases, 11 bases remained unmatched. The CDR3 reads CSYRRGTGSSYEQYF. In DNA form, the CDR3 reads TGCAGCTACCGTCGAGGGACAGGGAGCTCCTACGAGCAGTACTTC.

This clonotype was counted many times. V and J are TRBV14 and TRBJ1-1; tentative D call: TRBD1 (6 bases). This CDR3 contains 13 residues. Germline assignment: CDR1 SGHDN and CDR2 FVKESK. V lost 4 bases and J 6 bases, leaving 12 bases between the germline ends. Here the CDR3 DNA reads TGTGCCAGCAGCCGAGTACAGGGCCCTGAAGCTTTCTTT. As protein: CASSRVQGPEAFF.

This clonotype was detected ten times or more. J is TRBJ2-2 and V is TRBV27; weak D call: TRBD2 (6 bases). V gave up 3 bases and J gave up 4 bases, with 12 bases separating them. There are 15 residues in the CDR3. In germline, CDR1 is MNHEY, CDR2 SMNVEV (reference sequence). The CDR3: CASSLYGGATGELFF. The CDR3, as DNA: TGTGCCAGCAGTTTGTACGGAGGGGCCACCGGGGAGCTGTTTTTT.

This clonotype has more than one count but fewer than ten. CDR3 coding DNA: TGTGCCAGCAGTGAAGGGCCAGGGACTAATGAAAAACTGTTTTTT. Its protein product is CASSEGPGTNEKLFF. The chain employs TRBV6-1 and TRBJ1-4; D perhaps matches TRBD1 (5 bases). Trimming shortened V by 1 base and J by 2 bases, and 8 bases separated the two germline ends. The V gene's germline CDR1 is MNHNS and CDR2 SASEGT. The CDR3 extends over 15 amino acids.

This clonotype was counted only a few times. The chain combines TRBV10-3 with TRBJ2-1, with TRBD2 matching 14 bases. In germline, CDR1 is ENHRY, CDR2 SYGVKD. The V and J ends lost 5 bases and 8 bases, in that order; junction bases with no gene match: 8. The CDR3 contains 16 residues. This CDR3 reads CAISPTTSGGADEQFF. CDR3 bases: TGTGCCATCAGTCCAACGACTAGCGGGGGGGCTGATGAGCAGTTCTTC.

V and J are TRBV14 and TRBJ2-7, with a weak D call TRBD1 (6 bases). CDR3 length: 17 amino acids. With 1 base removed from V and 2 bases from J, the gap between germline ends came to 18 bases. Germline assignment: CDR1 SGHDN and CDR2 FVKESK. The CDR3, as DNA: TGTGCCAGCAGCCAAGGGCAGGTCCGGGACACAGCCTACGAGCAGTACTTC. As protein: CASSQGQVRDTAYEQYF. The full variable domain, with the rest looked up from reference TRBV14 and TRBJ2-7, is EAGVTQFPSHSVIEKGQTVTLRCDPISGHDNLYWYRRVMGKEIKFLLHFVKESKQDESGMPNNRFLAERTGGTYSTLKVQPAELEDSGVYFCASSQGQVRDTAYEQYFGPGTRLTVT.

In this sample, this clonotype turned up a few times. The chain links TRBV11-2 to TRBJ1-5; 9 nucleotides agree with TRBD1. Germline V gives CDR1 SGHAT, CDR2 FQNNGV. There are 17 residues in the CDR3. The V and J ends lost 5 bases and 3 bases, in that order; junction bases with no gene match: 11. CDR3 DNA sequence: TGTGCCAGCAGCCCTATATCCGGGACAGGGTCCAATCAGCCCCAGCATTTT. It encodes CASSPISGTGSNQPQHF.

The table lists this clonotype with a few counts. The gene calls are TRBV13 and TRBJ2-3, with 7 bases that match TRBD2. Germline CDR1 and CDR2: PRHDT and FYEKMQ (reference sequence). The trim removed 3 bases at V and 6 bases at J, leaving 6 bases unmatched. There are 14 residues in the CDR3. In DNA, the CDR3 is TGTGCCAGCAGCTTCCGGGGGGAGGTGGATACGCAGTATTTT. This sequence encodes CASSFRGEVDTQYF.

This clonotype appeared many times. The rearrangement joins TRBV6-6 to TRBJ1-6; 7 bases agree with TRBD1. Trimming took 7 bases from V and 5 from J; bases not matched to a gene: 5. The V gene's germline CDR1 is MNHNY and CDR2 SVGAGI (reference sequence). The CDR3 covers 14 residues. The CDR3: CASTPTGDNSPLHF. CDR3 DNA: TGTGCCAGCACCCCAACAGGGGATAATTCACCCCTCCACTTT.

This clonotype was detected a few times. The CDR3 coding sequence is TGTGCCAGCTCACCCTTTGGCAGGGGATCTGGGGCCAACGTCCTGACTTTC. Translating it yields CASSPFGRGSGANVLTF. The chain employs TRBV18 and TRBJ2-6; a weak D match, TRBD1 (6 bases). CDR1 and CDR2 from the germline V gene are KGHSH and LQKENI. CDR3 length: 17 residues. Trimming stripped 3 bases from V and 1 base from J, with 13 bases between.

The table lists this clonotype with many counts. This chain links TRBV4-3 with TRBJ2-7; D remains ambiguous. Trimming left V 2 bases short and J 5 bases short, with 7 bases between. The germline gives CDR1 LGHNA, CDR2 YSLEER. The CDR3 length is 12 residues. CDR3 coding DNA: TGCGCCAGCAGCCAATCAGGTCACGAGCAGTACTTC. Its translation: CASSQSGHEQYF.

This clonotype was detected many times. One end of the junction varies from germline; a read error may be responsible. CDR3 DNA sequence: TGTGCCAGCAGCCGGACAGGGGTTCCCTCTTTT. This gives the protein CASSRTGVPSF. This chain uses TRBV7-9 with TRBJ1-1, with 9 bases fitting TRBD1. CDR1 and CDR2 from the germline V gene are SEHNR and FQNEAQ (reference sequence). The CDR3 loop spans 11 amino acids.

This clonotype was detected a few times. At one end the junction does not follow the germline gene, possibly because of a read error. The chain is built from TRBV20-1 and TRBJ1-2; 10 positions agree with TRBD1. The CDR3 spans 15 residues. Germline values: CDR1 DFQATT, CDR2 SNEGSKA (reference sequence). CDR3 DNA sequence: TGCTGTGCTAGATCGGGACAGGGGTCTAACTATGGCTACACCTTC. This translates into CCARSGQGSNYGYTF.

This chain links TRBV12-3 or TRBV12-4 with TRBJ1-5; no clear D gene. CDR3 length: 14 residues. Trimming stripped 5 bases from V and 6 bases from J, with 14 bases between. For the CDR3, the DNA is TGTGCCAGCAGTCAAAGGGTGATGGGTCAGCCCCAGCATTTT. Its protein is CASSQRVMGQPQHF.

This clonotype was seen many times. V usage is TRBV7-2 and J usage is TRBJ1-5; no definite D call. Trimming pared 1 base from V and 3 bases from J, leaving 4 bases between. CDR3 length: 13 residues. Germline lookup yields CDR1 SGHTA and CDR2 FQGNSA. CDR3 residues: CASSLGNNQPQHF. The CDR3 coding sequence is TGTGCCAGCAGCTTAGGGAACAATCAGCCCCAGCATTTT.

The chain links TRBV20-1 to TRBJ2-2; 9 bases agree with TRBD2. This CDR3 comprises 17 residues. In germline, CDR1 is DFQATT, CDR2 SNEGSKA (reference sequence). V was clipped by 5 bases and J by 8 bases; unmatched bases: 18. CDR3 sequence reads: CSARALSGGLAMGELFF. The CDR3 nucleotides are TGCAGTGCTCGAGCCCTTAGCGGGGGCCTTGCGATGGGGGAGCTGTTTTTT.

The genes are TRBV27 and TRBJ2-5; D unresolved. Trimming took off 5 bases at V and 0 bases at J, with 10 bases between the two ends. Germline CDR1 MNHEY, CDR2 SMNVEV (reference sequence). CDR3 size: 14 residues. DNA for the CDR3: TGTGCCAGCAGTCCTCAGTCGTACCAAGAGACCCAGTACTTC. It codes for CASSPQSYQETQYF.

This clonotype appeared many times. J is TRBJ1-5 and V is TRBV6-1, with D maybe TRBD1 (6 bases). CDR3 length: 15 amino acids. V shed 1 base and J shed 4 bases, with 11 bases lying between them. CDR1 is MNHNS and CDR2 is SASEGT in the germline V gene. CDR3 nucleotide sequence: TGTGCCAGCAGTGAAGTTGGGGGCTGGAATCAGCCCCAGCATTTT. This translates into CASSEVGGWNQPQHF.